One and the same sample provided the 7 T cell receptor beta chains below, sequenced in a study of monozygotic twins with inflammatory bowel disease. After re-calling the 5' RACE reads, TCRdb lists one entry per CDR3 protein, DNA absent. The record lists 200,000 to 250,000 distinct CDR3 sequences, of which the ten most abundant hold less than 9%. The material sequenced was blood. Source of these receptors: a human donor with ulcerative colitis or Crohn's disease, or a healthy co-twin of an affected twin (not recorded which).

The gene calls are TRBV9 and TRBJ1-5. The CDR3 has 13 amino acids. Germline CDR1 SGDLS, CDR2 YYNGEE. The CDR3 here is CASSVSGRQPQHF.

This chain connects TRBV6-1 to TRBJ1-6; TCRdb's assignment of TRBD1 cannot be checked, as there is no DNA. CDR1 and CDR2 (germline): MNHNS, SASEGT. The CDR3 sequence is 18 residues long. CDR3 sequence reads: CASRRTSLAGGDNSPLHF.

CDR3 in amino acids: CAAGLAGSYEQYF. The V call is TRBV6-5, the J call TRBJ2-7; without DNA, the TCRdb call of TRBD2 cannot be checked. Germline loops: CDR1 MNHEY, CDR2 SVGAGI. This CDR3 spans 13 amino acids.

The chain recombines TRBV5-5 with TRBJ2-7; TCRdb picks TRBD1, but there is no DNA to check that call. This CDR3 is 15 amino acids long. Germline V gives CDR1 SGHKS, CDR2 YYEKEE (reference sequence). This CDR3 is CASSLSPTGVYEQYF.

The chain has TRBV7-9 and TRBJ2-4; the D call from TCRdb, TRBD1, cannot be confirmed without DNA. From germline, CDR1 is SEHNR and CDR2 FQNEAQ (reference sequence). This CDR3 spans 13 amino acids. This CDR3 is CASRGDSQNIQYF.

The CDR3 protein is CSVDTGSYEQYF. This sequence joins TRBV29-1 and TRBJ2-7. This CDR3 is built from 12 residues. In germline, CDR1 is SQVTM, CDR2 ANQGSEA.

This chain links TRBV19 with TRBJ2-7; absent DNA, TCRdb's TRBD1 call cannot be checked. Germline V lookup: CDR1 LNHDA, CDR2 SQIVND (reference sequence). The length of the CDR3 is 16 residues. The CDR3 spells CANPYRPRGLNYEQYF.